Each of the 9 T cell receptor beta chains below was sequenced from the same sample in a study of PD-1 blockade in classical Hodgkin lymphoma. Clones were sequenced by immunoSEQ multiplex PCR, and TCRdb holds only the in-frame ones, with some missing. Of 66,000 or so clones listed, about 64% are singletons. Every patient experienced relapse after autologous stem cell transplantation, and brentuximab vedotin exposure varied. Sequencing was performed on peripheral blood mononuclear cells (PBMCs), taken before the second cycle of nivolumab. The receptors stem from a human donor with classical Hodgkin lymphoma.

The rearrangement joins TRBV28 to TRBJ1-5; D may be TRBD1 (5 bases). This CDR3 spans 14 amino acids. Trimming removed 6 bases at V and 3 bases at J, with 12 bases between. Germline assignment: CDR1 MDHEN and CDR2 SYDVKM. The CDR3 region has the DNA TGTGCCAGCAGGTTCCGGGGGGACAATCAGCCCCAGCATTTT. It specifies CASRFRGDNQPQHF.

The chain recombines TRBV19 with TRBJ2-7; TRBD2 agrees at 8 bases. Germline CDR1 is LNHDA and CDR2 is SQIVND (reference sequence). The CDR3 consists of 15 residues. V was pared by 5 bases and J by 2 bases, with 8 bases of the junction left unmatched. CDR3 protein: CASSVASGRTYEQYF. DNA for the CDR3: TGTGCCAGTAGTGTCGCTAGCGGGCGGACCTACGAGCAGTACTTC.

CDR3 sequence (DNA): TGTGCCACCAGCCCTAGCGAGTACAATCAGCCCCAGCATTTT. Amino acids: CATSPSEYNQPQHF. The rearrangement links TRBV15 to TRBJ1-5, with D unresolved. CDR1 is LNHNV, CDR2 YYDKDF, per germline (reference sequence). V was trimmed by 5 bases and J by 3 bases, leaving 11 bases between them. The CDR3 covers 14 residues.

This sequence joins TRBV5-8 and TRBJ1-2, with D uncertain. V dropped 2 bases and J dropped 4 bases, with 18 bases sitting between them. Germline lookup yields CDR1 SGHTS and CDR2 YDEGEE. The CDR3 totals 16 residues. The CDR3 DNA follows: TGTGCCAGCAGCTTCGACTTCTCTCTGGAGGTCTATGGCTACACCTTC. This gives the protein CASSFDFSLEVYGYTF.

This chain uses TRBV9 with TRBJ2-3; TRBD2 is a possible D gene (6 bases). This CDR3 is built from 19 residues. Germline V gives CDR1 SGDLS, CDR2 YYNGEE. The germline V and J ends were trimmed by 3 bases and 4 bases, with 27 bases remaining between them. As DNA, the CDR3 is TGTGCCAGCAGCGAACCTGACTCCGGGACTCTGGTATCGGCAGATACGCAGTATTTT. Residues: CASSEPDSGTLVSADTQYF.

This chain links TRBV6-5 with TRBJ1-4; the match to TRBD1 covers 11 bases. Germline V gene data show CDR1 as MNHEY and CDR2 as SVGAGI. With 6 bases clipped from V and 10 bases from J, the junction kept 7 bases outside the gene matches. There are 14 residues in the CDR3. CDR3 DNA sequence: TGTGCCAGCAGCCTGGGACAGGGGGTGGGAAAACTGTTTTTT. Translated, it gives CASSLGQGVGKLFF.

This clone has a single count. The chain employs TRBV9 and TRBJ1-1; 7 positions match TRBD1. Per germline, CDR1 SGDLS and CDR2 YYNGEE. This CDR3 contains 14 residues. V dropped 3 bases and J dropped 5; count of bases not matched to a gene: 7. This CDR3 is CASSASGGRTEAFF. DNA of the CDR3: TGTGCCAGCAGCGCCTCAGGGGGAAGAACTGAAGCTTTCTTT.

The chain carries TRBV2 and TRBJ2-7; no firm D call. Trimming cost V 8 bases and J 2 bases, with 10 bases left between them. Germline CDR1 SNHLY, CDR2 FYNNEI. The CDR3 extends over 12 amino acids. CDR3 amino acids: CASGYGPYEQYF. The CDR3 DNA sequence: TGTGCCAGCGGTTACGGACCCTACGAGCAGTACTTC.

The genes are TRBV19 and TRBJ1-2; no clear D gene. The CDR3 consists of 16 residues. Germline CDR1 and CDR2: LNHDA and SQIVND (reference sequence). V was trimmed by 11 bases and J by 5 bases, leaving 27 bases between them. CDR3 nucleotides: TGTGCCGCCTTTAGTGAAAGTTTCTCCCCGCGGTATGGCTACACCTTC. Amino acids: CAAFSESFSPRYGYTF. The full variable domain, rest sourced from reference TRBV19 and TRBJ1-2, is DGGITQSPKYLFRKEGQNVTLSCEQNLNHDAMYWYRQDPGQGLRLIYYSQIVNDFQKGDIAEGYSVSREKKESFPLTVTSAQKNPTAFYLCAAFSESFSPRYGYTFGSGTRLTVV.